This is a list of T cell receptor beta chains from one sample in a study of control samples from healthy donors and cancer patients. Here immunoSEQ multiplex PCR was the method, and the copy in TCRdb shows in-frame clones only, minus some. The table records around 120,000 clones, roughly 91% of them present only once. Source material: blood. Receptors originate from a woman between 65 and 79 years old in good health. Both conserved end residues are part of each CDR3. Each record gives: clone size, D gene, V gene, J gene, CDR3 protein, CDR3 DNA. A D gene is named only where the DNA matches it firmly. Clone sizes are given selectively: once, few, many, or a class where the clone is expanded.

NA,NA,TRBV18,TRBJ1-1,CASSPSAGRYGEAFF,TGCGCCAGCTCACCATCGGCAGGGCGGTATGGTGAAGCTTTCTTT
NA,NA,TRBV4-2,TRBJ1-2,CASSQDVLKAYGYTF,TGTGCCAGCAGCCAAGACGTCCTAAAGGCGTATGGCTACACCTTC
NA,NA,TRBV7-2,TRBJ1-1,CASSLIARNTEAFF,TGTGCCAGCAGCTTAATAGCTCGAAACACTGAAGCTTTCTTT
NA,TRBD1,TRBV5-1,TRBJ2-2,CASSFGTGGTGELFF,TGCGCCAGCAGCTTCGGAACAGGGGGCACCGGGGAGCTGTTTTTT
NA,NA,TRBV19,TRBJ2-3,CASSSRAGSTDTQYF,TGTGCCAGTAGTAGTCGGGCGGGTTCAACAGATACGCAGTATTTT
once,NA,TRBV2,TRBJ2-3,CVSSRGTDTQYF,TGTGTCTCCTCGAGGGGCACAGATACGCAGTATTTT
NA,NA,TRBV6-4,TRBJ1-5,CASSDFINQPQHF,TGTGCCAGCAGTGATTTTATTAATCAGCCCCAGCATTTT
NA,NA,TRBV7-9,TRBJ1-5,CASSPDTGWPQHF,TGTGCCAGCAGCCCCGATACAGGGTGGCCCCAGCATTTT
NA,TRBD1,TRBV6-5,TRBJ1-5,CASRPGTGANQPQHF,TGTGCCAGCAGACCTGGGACAGGGGCCAATCAGCCCCAGCATTTT
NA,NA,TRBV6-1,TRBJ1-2,CASSKDSLRGYTF,TGTGCCAGCAGTAAGGACAGTTTGCGTGGCTACACCTTC
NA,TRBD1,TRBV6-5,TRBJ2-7,CASSYRRTGGHEQYF,TGTGCCAGCAGTTACCGACGGACAGGGGGACACGAGCAGTACTTC
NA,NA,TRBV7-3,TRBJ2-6,CASSRGSGISGANVLTF,TGTGCCAGCAGTCGAGGGAGTGGGATCTCTGGGGCCAACGTCCTGACTTTC
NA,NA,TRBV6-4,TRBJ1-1,CASSPGENTEAFF,TGTGCCAGCAGCCCAGGGGAGAACACTGAAGCTTTCTTT
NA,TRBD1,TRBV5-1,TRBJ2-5,CASSLDSTGEETQYF,TGCGCCAGCAGCTTGGATTCTACAGGGGAAGAGACCCAGTACTTC